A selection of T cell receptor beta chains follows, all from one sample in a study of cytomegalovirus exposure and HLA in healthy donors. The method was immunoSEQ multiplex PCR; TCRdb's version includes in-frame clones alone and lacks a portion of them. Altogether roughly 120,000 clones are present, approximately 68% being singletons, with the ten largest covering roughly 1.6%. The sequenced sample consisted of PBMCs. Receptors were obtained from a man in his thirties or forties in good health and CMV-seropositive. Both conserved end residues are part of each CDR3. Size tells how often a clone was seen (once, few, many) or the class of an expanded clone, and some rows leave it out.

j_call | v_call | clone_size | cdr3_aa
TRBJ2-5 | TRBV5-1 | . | CASSLTSFIETQYF
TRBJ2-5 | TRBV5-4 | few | CASSLGLAGPETQYF
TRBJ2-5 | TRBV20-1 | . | CSVGGPQYF
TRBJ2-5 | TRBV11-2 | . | CASTRGVQETQYF
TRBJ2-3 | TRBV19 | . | CASSQARTVTDTQYF
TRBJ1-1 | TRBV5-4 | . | CASSLAKTGLMNTEAFF
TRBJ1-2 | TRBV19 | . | CASSPRDSSNYGYTF
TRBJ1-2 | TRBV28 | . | CASRKPTGGGYTF
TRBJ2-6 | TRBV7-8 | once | CASSLRAELSGANVLTF
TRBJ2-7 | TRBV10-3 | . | CAIMTFGRGYEQYF
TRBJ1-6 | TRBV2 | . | CASSGDSYSPLHF
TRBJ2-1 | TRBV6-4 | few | CASSDTEGVAFF
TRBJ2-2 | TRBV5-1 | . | CASSLLGQSNTGELFF
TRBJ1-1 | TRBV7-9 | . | CASSRDLNTEAFF
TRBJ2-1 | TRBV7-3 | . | CASSPAGQYYNEQFF
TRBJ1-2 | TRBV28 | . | CASSVTGVLYGYTF
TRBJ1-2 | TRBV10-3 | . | CAISESWAYGYTF
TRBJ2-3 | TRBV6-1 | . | CASSAGTGGSDTQYF
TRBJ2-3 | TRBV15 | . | CATSRNSRQRDTDTQYF
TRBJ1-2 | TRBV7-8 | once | CASSLATGGAGYTF
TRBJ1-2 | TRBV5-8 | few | CASRRTGAHGYTF
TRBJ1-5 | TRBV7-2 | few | CASSPGLTQGSQPQHF
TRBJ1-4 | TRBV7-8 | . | CASSFARGGDRGEKLFF
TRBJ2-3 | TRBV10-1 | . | CASSDPGASTDTQYF
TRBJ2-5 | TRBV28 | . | CASSLGGAEETQYF
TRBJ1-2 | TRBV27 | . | CASSLRTPRDRARYGYTF
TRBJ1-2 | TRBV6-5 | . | CASSYGGAYGYTF
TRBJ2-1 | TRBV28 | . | CASSRPGQVYNEQFF
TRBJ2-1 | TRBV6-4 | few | CASSPGLAGDNEQFF
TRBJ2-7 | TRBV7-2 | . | CASSSPTTSGRYEQYF
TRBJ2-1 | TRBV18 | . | CASSLQGGYEQFF